The present T cell receptor beta chain was sequenced within a study of T cell changes during pregnancy in multiple sclerosis. From germline, CDR1 is SGHNT and CDR2 YENEEA. The CDR3 runs to 13 residues. Trimming shortened V by 5 bases and J by 8 bases, and 12 bases separated the two germline ends. Repertoires were generated with immunoSEQ multiplex PCR, while TCRdb's copy carries only in-frame clones and drops some. The data hold 50,000 to 65,000 clones, with roughly nine tenths observed a single time. This material consisted of CD4+ T cells from peripheral blood mononuclear cells, taken in the first trimester of pregnancy. This clonotype was obtained from a female donor with multiple sclerosis, enrolled in a pregnancy study. This rearrangement joins TRBV11-3 to TRBJ1-4; D not certain. DNA of the CDR3: TGTGCCAGCAGCGACGAATTCGGGGAAAAACTGTTTTTT. Translated: CASSDEFGEKLFF.